This passage covers 12 T cell receptor beta chains from one sample sequenced in a study of regulatory T cells in long-lasting Graves disease. Combining iRepertoire HTBI primers with Arm-PCR of CDR3 regions, the authors built TCR beta libraries. TCRdb itself ran the multiplex PCR reads through MiXCR, one entry per CDR3 protein. The sample lists a few hundred thousand distinct CDR3 sequences; 15% were seen once. This sample's time point: newly diagnosed GD, antithyroid drugs for less than 3 months. After RNA was extracted from PBMCs, the TCR library was made from it. The same specimen was also included in a second study, on T cells in Graves' hyperthyroidism and ophthalmopathy.

Sequences were derived from peripheral blood mononuclear cells (PBMCs), sampled at new diagnosis, from a patient treated with antithyroid drugs. The source of these receptors is a woman in her 40s with Graves disease.

There are many counts of this clonotype. This sequence joins TRBV5-5 and TRBJ1-2; 7 bases are shared with TRBD1. CDR1 and CDR2 from the germline V gene are SGHKS and YYEKEE (reference sequence). J was trimmed by 5 bases and V by 4 bases; bases with no gene match: 5. This CDR3 has 13 residues. CDR3 coding DNA: TGTGCCAGCAGCAAAGACAGGGTGTATGGCTACACCTTC. Residues: CASSKDRVYGYTF.

This clonotype occurred many times. The V call is TRBV2, the J call TRBJ1-1, with 7 bases lining up with TRBD1. The trim removed 7 bases at V and 2 bases at J, leaving 7 bases unmatched. Per germline, CDR1 SNHLY and CDR2 FYNNEI. This CDR3 contains 14 residues. Written as DNA, the CDR3 is TGTGCCAGCACTTACAGGGGACGCAACACTGAAGCTTTCTTT. It translates to CASTYRGRNTEAFF.

The sample holds many counts of this clonotype. DNA of the CDR3: TGTGCCAGCAGCTTAGCGGAGCTGGGCACAGATACGCAGTATTTT. Amino acids: CASSLAELGTDTQYF. The chain recombines TRBV7-2 with TRBJ2-3; no clear D. The germline CDR1 and CDR2 sequences are SGHTA and FQGNSA. This CDR3 region has 15 residues. Trimming removed 0 bases at V and 1 base at J, with 8 bases between.

The chain is built from TRBV12-3 or TRBV12-4 and TRBJ2-7; 12 nucleotides align to TRBD1. Trimming took 2 bases from V and 6 from J; bases not matched to a gene: 5. CDR3 size: 15 residues. The CDR3 DNA reads as TGTGCCAGCAGTTTATACGGGACAGGGGGCTCCGAGCAGTACTTC. Its protein is CASSLYGTGGSEQYF.

This rearrangement joins TRBV10-2 to TRBJ2-2; 7 nucleotides line up with TRBD2. Germline-derived CDR1 and CDR2 are WSHSY and SAAADI. The length of the CDR3 is 16 residues. V shed 8 bases, J shed 0 bases, and the junction held 9 bases outside the gene matches. CDR3 region: CASLDPLAANTGELFF. The CDR3 nucleotides read TGCGCCAGCTTGGATCCCCTAGCGGCGAACACCGGGGAGCTGTTTTTT.

This clonotype has just one count. The V call is TRBV12-3 or TRBV12-4, the J call TRBJ2-1; 8 nucleotides agree with TRBD2. J was trimmed by 8 bases and V by 4 bases; bases with no gene match: 4. CDR3 size: 13 residues. This chain's CDR3 is CASSYGRVYEQFF. The CDR3 bases are TGTGCCAGCAGTTACGGGAGGGTCTATGAGCAGTTCTTC.

The chain has TRBV28 and TRBJ2-7, with a weak D call TRBD1 (6 bases). CDR1 MDHEN and CDR2 SYDVKM come from the germline V gene. The CDR3 is 15 amino acids. Trimming took off 6 bases at V and 2 bases at J, with 17 bases between the two ends. The CDR3 DNA sequence: TGTGCCAGCAGCAAACCCGGGACAAGAACCTACGAGCAGTACTTC. It specifies CASSKPGTRTYEQYF.

The table lists this clonotype with many counts. The J gene is TRBJ2-1, the V gene TRBV11-2; a weak D match, TRBD1 (6 bases). The V end was cut by 5 bases, the J end by 0 bases, with 17 bases between. Germline CDR1 SGHAT, CDR2 FQNNGV. The CDR3 is 17 residues long. The CDR3 region is CASSEGPGQISYNEQFF. The CDR3 nucleotides are TGTGCCAGCAGCGAGGGGCCGGGACAAATCTCCTACAATGAGCAGTTCTTC.

The chain couples TRBV29-1 to TRBJ2-5, with D uncertain. V lost 4 bases and J 7 bases, leaving 19 bases between the germline ends. The germline gives CDR1 SQVTM, CDR2 ANQGSEA. There are 14 residues in the CDR3. CDR3 nucleotide sequence: TGCAGCGTTGTTGGCGGACCCAGAGATCGGACCCAGTACTTC. Translation: CSVVGGPRDRTQYF.

The table lists this clonotype with many counts. The chain recombines TRBV30 with TRBJ1-5; D may be TRBD1 (5 bases). This CDR3 has 14 amino acids. The germline V gene encodes CDR1 GTSNPN and CDR2 SVGIG (reference sequence). V lost 0 bases and J lost 5, with 11 bases in between. Here the CDR3 DNA reads TGTGCCTGGAGTGTGTGGGGGAGGGATCAGCCCCAGCATTTT. It encodes CAWSVWGRDQPQHF. The full variable domain, with the rest looked up from reference TRBV30 and TRBJ1-5, is SQTIHQWPATLVQPVGSPLSLECTVEGTSNPNLYWYRQAAGRGLQLLFYSVGIGQISSEVPQNLSASRPQDRQFILSSKKLLLSDSGFYLCAWSVWGRDQPQHFGDGTRLSIL.

Many counts were recorded for this clonotype. The chain uses TRBV27 and TRBJ2-1, with 7 positions matching TRBD1. From germline, CDR1 is MNHEY and CDR2 SMNVEV (reference sequence). This CDR3 has 16 amino acids. Germline trimming cut 5 bases from V and 2 bases from J; bases unmatched to any gene: 9. CDR3 DNA sequence: TGTGCCAGCAGTAGGGGGCTTGGGGTTACCTACAATGAGCAGTTCTTC. Amino acid sequence: CASSRGLGVTYNEQFF.

The table lists this clonotype with many counts. The V call is TRBV10-2, the J call TRBJ1-5; D not resolved. With 3 bases removed from V and 6 bases from J, the gap between germline ends came to 12 bases. The germline V gene has CDR1 WSHSY and CDR2 SAAADI. The CDR3 has 14 amino acids. The CDR3 loop reads CASSETLPSQPQHF. CDR3 nucleotide sequence: TGCGCCAGCAGTGAAACCCTTCCTAGTCAGCCCCAGCATTTT.